The rows below give T cell receptor beta chains drawn from one sample of a study of cytomegalovirus exposure and HLA in healthy donors. Clones were read by immunoSEQ multiplex PCR, and TCRdb kept only the in-frame ones, dropping some. The profile shows hundreds of thousands of clones, more than 75% of them singletons. Sequenced: PBMCs. Source of these receptors: a male donor in good health and CMV-seronegative. Both conserved end residues are part of each CDR3. D genes are given only for firm matches. Rows give clone size only sometimes, using once, few, many, or a class for an expanded clone.

V gene,D gene,J gene,clone size,CDR3 DNA,CDR3 protein
TRBV28,NA,TRBJ2-7,NA,TGTGCCAGCAGAGGACAGACCTACGAGCAGTACTTC,CASRGQTYEQYF
TRBV5-1,NA,TRBJ2-1,NA,TGCGCCAGCAGTACCAGTTACAATGAGCAGTTCTTC,CASSTSYNEQFF
TRBV5-1,NA,TRBJ2-1,NA,TGCGCCAGCGCCGGAGTGGGTTTAAGCGTCAATGAGCAGTTCTTC,CASAGVGLSVNEQFF
TRBV10-3,NA,TRBJ1-1,NA,TGTGCCATCGAAGCCAACTCTGGACTAGGAGCTTTCTTT,CAIEANSGLGAFF
TRBV6-4,NA,TRBJ2-1,many,TGTGCCAGCAGTGACTCGGGCTTCAATGAGCAGTTCTTC,CASSDSGFNEQFF
TRBV18,TRBD1,TRBJ1-1,NA,TGTGCCAGCTCATCTCGACAGGGCATGAACACTGAAGCTTTCTTT,CASSSRQGMNTEAFF
TRBV27,NA,TRBJ2-6,once,TGTGCCAGCAGTTTATATCGTCGGGACATACTCTCTGGGGCCAACGTCCTGACTTTC,CASSLYRRDILSGANVLTF
TRBV5-4,TRBD1,TRBJ2-1,NA,TGTGCCAGCAGCCCGGAGGCTAGCAGGGGGAATGAGCAGTTCTTC,CASSPEASRGNEQFF
TRBV18,NA,TRBJ1-1,NA,TGTGCCAGCCGCGGGGACCAGAACACTGAAGCTTTCTTT,CASRGDQNTEAFF
TRBV2,NA,TRBJ1-1,NA,TGTGCCAGCAGTCTTAATGACAGGGAAGCTTTCTTT,CASSLNDREAFF
TRBV18,NA,TRBJ1-4,NA,TGTGCCAGCTCACCAAGAGCAACTAATGAAAAACTGTTTTTT,CASSPRATNEKLFF
TRBV5-1,NA,TRBJ2-7,NA,TGCGCCAGCAGCTATCAAGCACCCCCCTACGAGCAGTACTTC,CASSYQAPPYEQYF
TRBV27,NA,TRBJ1-5,NA,TGTGCCAGCAGTTACAGACTACTTAGCAATCAGCCCCAGCATTTT,CASSYRLLSNQPQHF
TRBV15,NA,TRBJ1-6,NA,TGTGCCCCCCCGGGCAGGGTCTATAATTCACCCCTCCACTTT,CAPPGRVYNSPLHF
TRBV10-1,TRBD2,TRBJ2-2,NA,TGCGCCAACAAGACTAGCGGGAACACCGGGGAGCTGTTTTTT,CANKTSGNTGELFF
TRBV7-9,TRBD1,TRBJ2-2,NA,TGTGCCAGCAGCTTAAGGACAGGGGCCGGGGAGCTGTTTTTT,CASSLRTGAGELFF
TRBV19,NA,TRBJ2-7,NA,TGTGCCAGTAGTATAGGGGGCACGAACTACGAGCAGTACTTC,CASSIGGTNYEQYF
TRBV9,TRBD2,TRBJ2-3,few,TGTGCCAGCAGCTGGGGTAGCGGGATGTTAACAGATACGCAGTATTTT,CASSWGSGMLTDTQYF
TRBV19,TRBD1,TRBJ1-1,NA,TGTGCCAGTAGTCACGGACAGGGGAGGACGAACACTGAAGCTTTCTTT,CASSHGQGRTNTEAFF
TRBV30,NA,TRBJ2-4,NA,TGTGCCTGGAGTGTACAAAGCGTTGGCAAAAACATTCAGTACTTC,CAWSVQSVGKNIQYF
TRBV7-2,TRBD2,TRBJ2-1,NA,TGTGCCAGCAGCTTCGTGGGGGGGGGTTACAATGAGCAGTTCTTC,CASSFVGGGYNEQFF
TRBV5-1,TRBD2,TRBJ2-5,NA,TGCGCCAGCAGTACTACTAGCGGGACGGAGACCCAGTACTTC,CASSTTSGTETQYF
TRBV6-4,TRBD2,TRBJ2-7,NA,TGTGCCAGCAGTGACTCGTCAACCGGGACTAGCGGGTCCTACGAGCAGTACTTC,CASSDSSTGTSGSYEQYF
TRBV11-2,NA,TRBJ1-2,NA,TGTGCCAGCAGCTTAGTCTCGTGGGGGGAGAACTATGGCTACACCTTC,CASSLVSWGENYGYTF
TRBV28,NA,TRBJ1-4,NA,TGTGCCAGCTCTACTGCGGAGGAGGCGGCTAATGAAAAACTGTTTTTT,CASSTAEEAANEKLFF
TRBV5-1,TRBD1,TRBJ1-1,NA,TGCGCCAGCAGCTTGGGACAGGGGTACACTGAAGCTTTCTTT,CASSLGQGYTEAFF
TRBV19,NA,TRBJ2-3,few,TGTGCCAGTAGTAGGGCTAGCGTTATTAGCACAGATACGCAGTATTTT,CASSRASVISTDTQYF